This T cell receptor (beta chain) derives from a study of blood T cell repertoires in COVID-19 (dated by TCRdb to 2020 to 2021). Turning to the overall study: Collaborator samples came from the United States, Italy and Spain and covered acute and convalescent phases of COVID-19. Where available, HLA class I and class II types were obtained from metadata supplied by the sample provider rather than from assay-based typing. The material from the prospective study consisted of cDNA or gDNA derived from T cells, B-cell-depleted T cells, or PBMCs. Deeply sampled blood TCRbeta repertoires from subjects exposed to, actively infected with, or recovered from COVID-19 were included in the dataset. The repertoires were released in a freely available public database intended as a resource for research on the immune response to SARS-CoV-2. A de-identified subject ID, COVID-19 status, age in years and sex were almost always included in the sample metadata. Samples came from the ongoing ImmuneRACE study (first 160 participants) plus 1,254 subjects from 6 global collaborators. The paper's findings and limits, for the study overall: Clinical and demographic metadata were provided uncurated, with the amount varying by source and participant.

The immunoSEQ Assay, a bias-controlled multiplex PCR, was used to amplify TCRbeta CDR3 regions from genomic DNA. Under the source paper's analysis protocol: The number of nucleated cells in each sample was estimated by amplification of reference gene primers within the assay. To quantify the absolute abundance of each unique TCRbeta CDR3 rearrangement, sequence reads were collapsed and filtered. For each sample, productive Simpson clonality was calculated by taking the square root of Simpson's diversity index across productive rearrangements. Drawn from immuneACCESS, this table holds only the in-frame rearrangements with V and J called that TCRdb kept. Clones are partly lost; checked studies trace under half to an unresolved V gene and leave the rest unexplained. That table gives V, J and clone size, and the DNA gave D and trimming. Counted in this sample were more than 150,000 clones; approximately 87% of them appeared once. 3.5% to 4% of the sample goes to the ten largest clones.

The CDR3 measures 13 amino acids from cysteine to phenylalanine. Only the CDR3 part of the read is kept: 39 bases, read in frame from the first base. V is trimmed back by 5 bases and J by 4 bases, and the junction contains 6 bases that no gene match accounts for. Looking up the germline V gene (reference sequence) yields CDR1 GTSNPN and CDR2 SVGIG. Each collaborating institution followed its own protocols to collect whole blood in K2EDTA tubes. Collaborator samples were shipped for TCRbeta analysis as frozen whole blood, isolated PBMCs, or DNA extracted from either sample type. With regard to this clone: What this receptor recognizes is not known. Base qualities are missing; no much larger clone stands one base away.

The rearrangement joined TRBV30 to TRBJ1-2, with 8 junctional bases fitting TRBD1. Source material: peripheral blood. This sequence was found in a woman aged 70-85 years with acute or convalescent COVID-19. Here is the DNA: TGTGCCTGGTCCGGACAGGGCCGCTATGGCTACACCTTC. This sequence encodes CAWSGQGRYGYTF.